This entry features one T cell receptor beta chain sequence. TCR beta CDR3 region amplification was performed from RNA transcripts. Researchers ran a first-round RT-PCR on the TCR CDR3 using the HTBI primer set. One entry per CDR3 protein, called by TCRdb with MiXCR from the multiplex PCR reads. The sample records 380,000 or so distinct CDR3 sequences, approximately 15% being singletons. The data originate from a study of T cells in Graves' hyperthyroidism and ophthalmopathy. With 4 bases removed from V and 2 bases from J, the gap between germline ends came to 17 bases. The CDR3 totals 16 residues. Germline V gene sequence: CDR1 LGHDT, CDR2 YNNKEL (reference sequence).

The chain joins TRBV3-1 to TRBJ1-2; D unclear. The receptor was derived from a woman under 40 with Graves' hyperthyroidism. Specimen: blood. CDR3 sequence (DNA): TGTGCCAGCAGCCTCGGTACAGCTACGAAGAACTATGGCTACACCTTC. Protein: CASSLGTATKNYGYTF. Based on the CDR3 plus reference TRBV3-1 and TRBJ1-2, the full variable domain is DTAVSQTPKYLVTQMGNDKSIKCEQNLGHDTMYWYKQDSKKFLKIMFSYNNKELIINETVPNRFSPKSPDKAHLNLHINSLELGDSAVYFCASSLGTATKNYGYTFGSGTRLTVV.